Reported below is one TCR beta chain. No antigen is known for it. This entry comes from a study of T-cell memory formation after mild COVID-19. TCR alpha and TCR beta cDNA libraries carrying sample barcodes and UMIs were produced by 5'RACE using constant-segment primers. TCRdb re-analysed the 5' RACE reads in MiXCR, keeping a single row per CDR3 protein. The sample contains under 400,000 distinct CDR3 sequences, around 30% of which appear only once. Overall study findings and caveats: Pre-infection memory carried some responding clones, suggesting that cross-reactive memory joined. Largely, contracting CD4+ clones fell within CM and EM, and contracting CD8+ clones within EMRA.

The germline V gene has CDR1 SGHRS and CDR2 YFSETQ. Trimming removed 0 bases at V and 8 bases at J, with 17 bases between. This CDR3 comprises 15 residues. The receptor's source is an adult woman who had mild COVID-19 (a few samples of this study predate the infection). Cell type and time point are not known. The chain has TRBV5-1 and TRBJ1-2, with D perhaps matching TRBD1 (5 bases). The sample was PBMCs or a T cell subset sorted from them (not recorded which). DNA of the CDR3: TGCGCCAGCAGCTTGGTCGCAGGGACCTCTAGAGGCTACACCTTC. Its protein product is CASSLVAGTSRGYTF.